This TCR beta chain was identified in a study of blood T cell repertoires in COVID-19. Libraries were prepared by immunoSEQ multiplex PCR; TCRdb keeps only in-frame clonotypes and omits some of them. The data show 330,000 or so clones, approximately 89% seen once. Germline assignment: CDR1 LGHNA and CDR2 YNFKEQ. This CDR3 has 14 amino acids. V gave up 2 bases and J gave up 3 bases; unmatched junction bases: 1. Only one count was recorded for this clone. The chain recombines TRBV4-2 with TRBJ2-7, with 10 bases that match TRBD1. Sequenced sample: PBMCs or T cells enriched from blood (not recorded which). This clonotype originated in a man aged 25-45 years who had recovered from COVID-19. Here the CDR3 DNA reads TGTGCCAGCAGCCAAAGGACAGGGGGCTACGAGCAGTACTTC. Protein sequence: CASSQRTGGYEQYF.